These 8 T cell receptor beta chains originate from one sample sequenced in a study of blood T cell repertoires in COVID-19. Here immunoSEQ multiplex PCR was the method, and the copy in TCRdb shows in-frame clones only, minus some. The sample has some 240,000 clones, about nine tenths seen once. Sequencing was carried out using peripheral blood. The receptor set was obtained from a man between 60 and 70 years old who had recovered from COVID-19.

V usage is TRBV21-1 and J usage is TRBJ2-2; TRBD2 is taken as the D call from the table, unchecked against the DNA. TRBV21-1 is a recognized pseudogene. The CDR3 extends over 19 amino acids. As DNA, the CDR3 is TGTGCCAGCAGCAAAGGGAGACTAGCGGGAGTACGCGACACCGGGGAGCTGTTTTTT. Translation: CASSKGRLAGVRDTGELFF.

V usage is TRBV3-1 (or the pseudogene TRBV3-2) and J usage is TRBJ1-1, with 11 bases aligning to TRBD1. CDR1 is LGHDT, CDR2 YNNKEL, per germline (reference sequence). The CDR3 length is 15 residues. V gave up 3 bases and J gave up 5 bases; unmatched junction bases: 5. CDR3 in DNA: TGTGCCAGCAGCCAGGACAGGGGGCGGGGGACTGAAGCTTTCTTT. Its translation is CASSQDRGRGTEAFF.

This clone was detected once. The CDR3 coding sequence is TGCAGTGCTAGTGATCCGGGACAGGGGGCTGAAAAACTGTTTTTT. Encoded protein: CSASDPGQGAEKLFF. V usage is TRBV20-1 and J usage is TRBJ1-4; 12 nucleotides match TRBD1. V gave up 3 bases and J gave up 7 bases; unmatched junction bases: 6. Germline CDR1 DFQATT, CDR2 SNEGSKA (reference sequence). The CDR3 has 15 amino acids.

The chain carries TRBV5-4 and TRBJ1-1, with TRBD1 as a possible D gene (6 bases). The CDR3 contains 11 residues. Trimming left V 2 bases short and J 11 bases short, with 10 bases between. CDR1 and CDR2 (germline): SGHNT, YYREEE (reference sequence). The CDR3 is CASSFGQRAFF. CDR3 nucleotides: TGTGCCAGCAGCTTTGGACAGAGGGCTTTCTTT.

The chain joins TRBV6-5 to TRBJ2-7; no reliable D call. The CDR3 extends over 15 amino acids. The germline V gene has CDR1 MNHEY and CDR2 SVGAGI. Trimming left V 4 bases short and J 3 bases short, with 16 bases between. CDR3 loop: CASSLLPVSNYEQYF. CDR3 sequence (DNA): TGTGCCAGCAGTTTACTCCCCGTGAGCAACTACGAGCAGTACTTC.

This chain connects TRBV27 to TRBJ2-3; a possible D gene is TRBD1 (5 bases). From germline, CDR1 is MNHEY and CDR2 SMNVEV (reference sequence). V was cut by 6 bases and J by 1 base, with 14 bases left in between. CDR3 size: 15 residues. This CDR3 reads CASRGPSTGTDTQYF. The CDR3 DNA reads as TGTGCCAGCAGGGGCCCCTCGACAGGCACAGATACGCAGTATTTT.

This clone was found once. The rearrangement links TRBV18 to TRBJ2-1, with 12 bases lining up with TRBD2. Germline V gene data show CDR1 as KGHSH and CDR2 as LQKENI. The CDR3 length is 16 residues. Trimming at V came to 0 bases and at J to 6 bases, leaving 3 bases not matched to a gene. CDR3 residues: CASSPPLAGGGNEQFF. CDR3 bases: TGTGCCAGCTCACCACCTCTAGCGGGGGGGGGCAATGAGCAGTTCTTC.

The V and J genes are TRBV6-5 and TRBJ1-5; 7 bases agree with TRBD1. The CDR3 is 14 amino acids. Germline CDR1 is MNHEY and CDR2 is SVGAGI. V lost 6 bases, J lost 6 bases, and 8 bases stayed unmatched. CDR3 protein: CASSQGGFGQPQHF. CDR3 in DNA: TGTGCCAGCAGCCAGGGGGGATTCGGTCAGCCCCAGCATTTT.